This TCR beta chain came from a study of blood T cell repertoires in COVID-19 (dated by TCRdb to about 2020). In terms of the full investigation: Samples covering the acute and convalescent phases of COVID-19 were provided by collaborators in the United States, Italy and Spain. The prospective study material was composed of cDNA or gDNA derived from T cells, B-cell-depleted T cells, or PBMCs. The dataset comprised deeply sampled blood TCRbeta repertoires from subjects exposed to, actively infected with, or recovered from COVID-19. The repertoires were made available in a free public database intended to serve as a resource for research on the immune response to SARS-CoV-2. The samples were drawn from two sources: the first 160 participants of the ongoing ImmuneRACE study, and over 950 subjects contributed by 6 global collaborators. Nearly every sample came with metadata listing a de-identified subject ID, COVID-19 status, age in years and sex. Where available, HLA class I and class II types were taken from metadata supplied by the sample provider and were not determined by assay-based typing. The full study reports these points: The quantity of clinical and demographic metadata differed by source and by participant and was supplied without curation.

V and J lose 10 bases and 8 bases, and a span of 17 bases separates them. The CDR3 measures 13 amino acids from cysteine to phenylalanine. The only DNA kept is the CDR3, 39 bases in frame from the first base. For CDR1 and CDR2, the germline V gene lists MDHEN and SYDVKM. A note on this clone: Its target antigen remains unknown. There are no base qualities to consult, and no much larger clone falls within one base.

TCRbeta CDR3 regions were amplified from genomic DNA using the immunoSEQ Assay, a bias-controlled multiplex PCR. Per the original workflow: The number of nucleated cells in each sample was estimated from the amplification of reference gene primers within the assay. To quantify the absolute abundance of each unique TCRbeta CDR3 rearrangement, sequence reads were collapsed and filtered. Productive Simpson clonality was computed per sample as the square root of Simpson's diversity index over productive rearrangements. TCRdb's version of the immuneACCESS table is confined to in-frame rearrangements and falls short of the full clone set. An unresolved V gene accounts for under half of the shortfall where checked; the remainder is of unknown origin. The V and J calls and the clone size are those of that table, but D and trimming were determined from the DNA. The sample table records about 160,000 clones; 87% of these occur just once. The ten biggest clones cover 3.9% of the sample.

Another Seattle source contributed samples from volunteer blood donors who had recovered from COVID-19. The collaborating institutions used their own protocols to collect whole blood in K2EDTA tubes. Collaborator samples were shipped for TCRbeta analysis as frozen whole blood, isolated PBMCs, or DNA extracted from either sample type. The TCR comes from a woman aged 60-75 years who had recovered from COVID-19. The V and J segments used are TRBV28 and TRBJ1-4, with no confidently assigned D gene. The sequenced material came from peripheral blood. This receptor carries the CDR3 CATLTEGREKLFF. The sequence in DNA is TGTGCCACCCTGACGGAGGGAAGGGAAAAACTGTTTTTT.